This T cell receptor (beta chain) was captured in a study of CD8 T cells in ankylosing spondylitis. Overall study results and limits: Ankylosing spondylitis blood seemed to carry a telltale TCR beta motif made of fewer than 10 highly homologous variants. Reported data indicate significant enrichment of disease-linked clones within matched ankylosing spondylitis synovial fluid.

Each TCR beta library was made by quantitative 5'-RACE that incorporated molecular barcodes. Each CDR3 protein is one row after TCRdb ran MiXCR on the 5' RACE reads. The table shows about 110,000 distinct CDR3 sequences, with approximately 25% occurring only once. This clonotype was counted only a few times. Its antigen is not known. The sequence came from a male donor with ankylosing spondylitis. Sequences were obtained from synovial fluid, either unsorted or a sorted T cell fraction (not recorded which).

CDR3 nucleotides: TGTGCCACCAGCAGAGTTCCAGGGTCCCTACCCGGCGTTATTGTAGAGACCCAGTACTTC. Amino acids: CATSRVPGSLPGVIVETQYF. This chain connects TRBV15 to TRBJ2-5, with TRBD1 as a possible D gene (5 bases). Deletions cut 1 base from V and 4 bases from J, with 28 bases between. In germline, CDR1 is LNHNV, CDR2 YYDKDF (reference sequence). The CDR3 contains 20 residues. Based on the CDR3 plus reference TRBV15 and TRBJ2-5, the full variable domain is DAMVIQNPRYQVTQFGKPVTLSCSQTLNHNVMYWYQQKSSQAPKLLFHYYDKDFNNEADTPDNFQSRRPNTSFCFLDIRSPGLGDTAMYLCATSRVPGSLPGVIVETQYFGPGTRLLVL.